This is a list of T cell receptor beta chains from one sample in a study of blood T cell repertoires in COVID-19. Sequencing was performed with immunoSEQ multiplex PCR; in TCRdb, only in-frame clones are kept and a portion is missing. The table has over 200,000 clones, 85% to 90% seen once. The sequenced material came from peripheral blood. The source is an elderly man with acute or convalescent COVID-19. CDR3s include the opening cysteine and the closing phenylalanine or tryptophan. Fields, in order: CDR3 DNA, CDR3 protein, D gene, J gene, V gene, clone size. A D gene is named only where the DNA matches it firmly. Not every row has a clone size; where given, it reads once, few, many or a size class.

CDR3nt: TGTGCCAGCAGTTACTCGGATATTTGGACAGGGCTCCTTGGGAGCAATCAGCCCCAGCATTTT
CDR3aa: CASSYSDIWTGLLGSNQPQHF
d_gene: TRBD1
j_gene: TRBJ1-5
v_gene: TRBV6-8
abundance: .

CDR3nt: TGTGCAAGTCGCTTAGCCCGGCGGGGTAGCGGGAACAGCTCCTACGAGCAGTACTTC
CDR3aa: CASRLARRGSGNSSYEQYF
d_gene: .
j_gene: TRBJ2-7
v_gene: TRBV12-2
abundance: .

CDR3nt: TGTGCCAGCTTGGGCAGGGGGGAGGCCGGGGAGCTGTTTTTT
CDR3aa: CASLGRGEAGELFF
d_gene: .
j_gene: TRBJ2-2
v_gene: TRBV2
abundance: .

CDR3nt: TGTGCCAGCAGCCAAAGGGACAAAGCTAGCACAGATACGCAGTATTTT
CDR3aa: CASSQRDKASTDTQYF
d_gene: .
j_gene: TRBJ2-3
v_gene: TRBV6-2/TRBV6-3
abundance: .

CDR3nt: TGTGCCAGCAGCTTAGGGGGGACTAGCGGGAGCGGGGAAGAGACCCAGTACTTC
CDR3aa: CASSLGGTSGSGEETQYF
d_gene: TRBD2
j_gene: TRBJ2-5
v_gene: TRBV7-6
abundance: .

CDR3nt: TGTGCAAGTCGCTTTCATGCTAGCGGGAGACCCTACAATGAGCAGTTCTTC
CDR3aa: CASRFHASGRPYNEQFF
d_gene: .
j_gene: TRBJ2-1
v_gene: TRBV12-2
abundance: .

CDR3nt: TGTGCCAGCAGCTTCGGTTATGGCTACACCTTC
CDR3aa: CASSFGYGYTF
d_gene: .
j_gene: TRBJ1-2
v_gene: TRBV7-9
abundance: .

CDR3nt: TGTGCCAGTACCTTTGGCGGCAGGGGGCGCCCCGACTATGGCTACACCTTC
CDR3aa: CASTFGGRGRPDYGYTF
d_gene: TRBD1
j_gene: TRBJ1-2
v_gene: TRBV19
abundance: .

CDR3nt: TGTGCCAGCAGTAGGGGACAGAACACCGGGGAGCTGTTTTTT
CDR3aa: CASSRGQNTGELFF
d_gene: .
j_gene: TRBJ2-2
v_gene: TRBV27
abundance: .

CDR3nt: TGTGCCAGCAGCGCCCGGGACTTAGACACAGATACGCAGTATTTT
CDR3aa: CASSARDLDTDTQYF
d_gene: .
j_gene: TRBJ2-3
v_gene: TRBV9
abundance: few

CDR3nt: TGCGCCAGCAGCCAAGATCGGGGTCAGGCGGGGGTCGATACGCAGTATTTT
CDR3aa: CASSQDRGQAGVDTQYF
d_gene: TRBD2
j_gene: TRBJ2-3
v_gene: TRBV4-1
abundance: few

CDR3nt: TGTGCCAGCAGCCAAGTTGGTCTAGCGGCCTACGAGCAGTACTTC
CDR3aa: CASSQVGLAAYEQYF
d_gene: TRBD2
j_gene: TRBJ2-7
v_gene: TRBV3-1/TRBV3-2
abundance: .

CDR3nt: TGTGCCAGCAGCCAGGCGGACTGTGTCTCTGGAAACACCATATATTTT
CDR3aa: CASSQADCVSGNTIYF
d_gene: .
j_gene: TRBJ1-3
v_gene: TRBV21-1
abundance: .

CDR3nt: TGCGCCAGCAGCTTGGATTGGGGGGTTAACACCGGGGAGCTGTTTTTT
CDR3aa: CASSLDWGVNTGELFF
d_gene: .
j_gene: TRBJ2-2
v_gene: TRBV5-1
abundance: .

CDR3nt: TGTGCCAGCCTTAACAGGGATAGCAATCAGCCCCAGCATTTT
CDR3aa: CASLNRDSNQPQHF
d_gene: .
j_gene: TRBJ1-5
v_gene: TRBV19
abundance: .

CDR3nt: TGTGCCAGCAGCTTAGTACTGGCGGGAGGCCAGTTCTTC
CDR3aa: CASSLVLAGGQFF
d_gene: TRBD2
j_gene: TRBJ2-1
v_gene: TRBV7-2
abundance: .

CDR3nt: TGTGCCAGCAGTACAGACCCAAGTTTCCGGAATACGCAGTATTTT
CDR3aa: CASSTDPSFRNTQYF
d_gene: .
j_gene: TRBJ2-3
v_gene: TRBV6-4
abundance: .

CDR3nt: TGTGCCAGCAGCTTAGGGACTTACGACACAGATACGCAGTATTTT
CDR3aa: CASSLGTYDTDTQYF
d_gene: .
j_gene: TRBJ2-3
v_gene: TRBV7-8
abundance: .

CDR3nt: TGTGCCAGCAGCCCGGGGACAGGGGCCCAGACCCAGTACTTC
CDR3aa: CASSPGTGAQTQYF
d_gene: TRBD1
j_gene: TRBJ2-5
v_gene: TRBV5-5
abundance: .

CDR3nt: TGTGCCAGTAACCGCGGGAGGGCGTATAATGAGCAGTTCTTC
CDR3aa: CASNRGRAYNEQFF
d_gene: TRBD2
j_gene: TRBJ2-1
v_gene: TRBV19
abundance: .

CDR3nt: TGTGCCAGCATGGGACAATCGAACACTGAAGCTTTCTTT
CDR3aa: CASMGQSNTEAFF
d_gene: .
j_gene: TRBJ1-1
v_gene: TRBV11-3
abundance: .

CDR3nt: TGTGCCAGTAGTATAGATCTCCCTAGATTCGGTTCCAACACCGGGGAGCTGTTTTTT
CDR3aa: CASSIDLPRFGSNTGELFF
d_gene: .
j_gene: TRBJ2-2
v_gene: TRBV19
abundance: .

CDR3nt: TGTGCCAGCAGCCCAACAAACAATGAGCAGTTCTTC
CDR3aa: CASSPTNNEQFF
d_gene: .
j_gene: TRBJ2-1
v_gene: TRBV7-9
abundance: .

CDR3nt: TGTGCCAGCAGCCCGACACTCAATTCACCCCTCCACTTT
CDR3aa: CASSPTLNSPLHF
d_gene: .
j_gene: TRBJ1-6
v_gene: TRBV7-8
abundance: few

CDR3nt: TGTGCCAGCAGCTTAGCGCCCAGGGGGGAGACCCAGTACTTC
CDR3aa: CASSLAPRGETQYF
d_gene: TRBD1
j_gene: TRBJ2-5
v_gene: TRBV7-6
abundance: .

CDR3nt: TGTGCCAGCAACCTCGGGACAGGAACCTACAATGAGCAGTTCTTC
CDR3aa: CASNLGTGTYNEQFF
d_gene: TRBD1
j_gene: TRBJ2-1
v_gene: TRBV9
abundance: .

CDR3nt: TGTGCCAGCAGCTCGCCCGGGAGAGACGGGGAGCTGTTTTTT
CDR3aa: CASSSPGRDGELFF
d_gene: .
j_gene: TRBJ2-2
v_gene: TRBV5-4
abundance: .